This passage covers 14 T cell receptor beta chains from one sample sequenced in a study of control samples from healthy donors and cancer patients. Assay used: immunoSEQ multiplex PCR; TCRdb lists only in-frame clones, some missing. This sample has roughly 120,000 clones, with about 88% found just once. Sequencing was performed on blood. These receptors originate from a woman aged 70-85 years in good health.

This clone appeared a single time. The rearrangement links TRBV18 to TRBJ1-2; TRBD1 agrees at 9 bases. Germline-derived CDR1 and CDR2 are KGHSH and LQKENI. The CDR3 is made up of 17 amino acids. After removal of 6 bases from V and 2 bases from J, the junction contained 13 bases not matched to a gene. CDR3 sequence reads: CASSPLGGQGANYGYTF. CDR3 bases: TGTGCCAGCTCCCCGCTTGGGGGACAGGGAGCGAACTATGGCTACACCTTC.

V usage is TRBV7-2 and J usage is TRBJ2-5; D is possibly TRBD1 or TRBD2 (5 bases each). Trimming left V 4 bases short and J 3 bases short, with 9 bases between. Germline V gene sequence: CDR1 SGHTA, CDR2 FQGNSA. The CDR3 sequence is 13 residues long. The CDR3 loop reads CASSWVGEETQYF. In DNA, the CDR3 is TGTGCCAGCAGCTGGGTGGGGGAAGAGACCCAGTACTTC.

V is TRBV5-1 and J is TRBJ2-7; D is unclear. V was pared by 2 bases and J by 3 bases, with 9 bases between. The CDR3 consists of 13 residues. Germline V gene lookup returns CDR1 SGHRS and CDR2 YFSETQ. Here the CDR3 reads CASSLRWGYEQYF. For the CDR3, the DNA is TGCGCCAGCAGCTTAAGGTGGGGCTACGAGCAGTACTTC.

CDR3 protein: CASRPWVGDTGELFF. CDR3 nucleotides: TGTGCCAGCAGACCCTGGGTGGGGGACACCGGGGAGCTGTTTTTT. This sequence joins TRBV5-4 and TRBJ2-2, with D perhaps assigned TRBD1 or TRBD2 (5 bases each). CDR1 is SGHNT and CDR2 is YYREEE in the germline V gene (reference sequence). V lost 5 bases to trimming and J lost 3 bases, with 14 bases between them. The CDR3 totals 15 residues.

This chain links TRBV13 with TRBJ1-2; the match to TRBD1 covers 8 bases. The CDR3 sequence is 14 residues long. CDR1 PRHDT and CDR2 FYEKMQ come from the germline V gene (reference sequence). Losses at the gene ends were 4 bases for V and 9 bases for J; bases not matched to a gene: 10. CDR3 DNA: TGTGCCAGCAGCTCAGGGGGCCCCATCTCTCGCTACACCTTC. It is translated as CASSSGGPISRYTF.

The J gene is TRBJ2-3, the V gene TRBV5-1; 14 bases are a match to TRBD2. The CDR3 contains 16 residues. CDR1 and CDR2 (germline): SGHRS, YFSETQ. Unmatched junction bases numbered 5, after V lost 4 bases and J lost 4 bases. CDR3 sequence: CASSPRTSGGSDTQYF. The CDR3 coding sequence is TGCGCCAGCAGCCCCCGGACTAGCGGGGGGTCAGATACGCAGTATTTT.

The J gene is TRBJ1-2, the V gene TRBV24-1, with D possibly matching TRBD1 (6 bases). Trimming stripped 4 bases from V and 4 bases from J, with 15 bases between. Germline V gives CDR1 KGHDR, CDR2 SFDVKD. There are 15 residues in the CDR3. CDR3 sequence (DNA): TGTGCCACCAGTGACCAAAAACAGGGACTCTATGGCTACACCTTC. This encodes CATSDQKQGLYGYTF.

V gene TRBV3-1 (or the pseudogene TRBV3-2) combines with J gene TRBJ1-1; TRBD1 might be the D (5 bases). The CDR3 is 13 amino acids. The germline V gene has CDR1 LGHDT and CDR2 YNNKEL (reference sequence). Trimming took off 4 bases at V and 11 bases at J, with 17 bases between the two ends. The CDR3 DNA is TGTGCCAGCAGCCCCCGGACACGGGGAGGGGCTTTCTTT. Amino acids: CASSPRTRGGAFF.

The chain couples TRBV7-9 to TRBJ1-2; 8 bases are shared with TRBD1. Unmatched junction bases numbered 13, after V lost 5 bases and J lost 8 bases. Germline V gene sequence: CDR1 SEHNR, CDR2 FQNEAQ (reference sequence). The CDR3 is made up of 15 amino acids. CDR3 nucleotide sequence: TGTGCCAGCAGCACGCGGACAGGGCCTGAGCGAGGCTACACCTTC. This translates into CASSTRTGPERGYTF.

The chain recombines TRBV19 with TRBJ1-5, with a weak D call TRBD1 (5 bases). Germline V gene lookup returns CDR1 LNHDA and CDR2 SQIVND (reference sequence). The CDR3 extends over 15 amino acids. Trimming removed 5 bases at V and 0 bases at J, with 11 bases between. The DNA of the CDR3 is TGTGCCAGTAGTCGCATGGGGCTTAGCAATCAGCCCCAGCATTTT. Its protein is CASSRMGLSNQPQHF. The full variable domain, in which reference TRBV19 and TRBJ1-5 provide the parts outside the CDR3, is DGGITQSPKYLFRKEGQNVTLSCEQNLNHDAMYWYRQDPGQGLRLIYYSQIVNDFQKGDIAEGYSVSREKKESFPLTVTSAQKNPTAFYLCASSRMGLSNQPQHFGDGTRLSIL.

The V gene is TRBV10-3, the J gene TRBJ1-2; 7 bases are shared with TRBD1. The CDR3 has 18 amino acids. Germline CDR1 and CDR2: ENHRY and SYGVKD. With V trimmed by 0 bases and J by 8 bases, 18 bases remained unmatched. CDR3 sequence (DNA): TGTGCCATCAGTGAGTCGACGGCAGGGGGGGGCGCTTACGCGGGCTACACCTTC. Translated: CAISESTAGGGAYAGYTF.

The V call is TRBV6-1, the J call TRBJ1-2; TRBD1 might be the D (5 bases). The CDR3 runs to 14 residues. V was cut by 3 bases and J by 5 bases, with 13 bases left in between. Germline V lookup: CDR1 MNHNS, CDR2 SASEGT. The CDR3 loop reads CASSDRLDSYGYTF. The CDR3 nucleotides are TGTGCCAGCAGTGATCGCTTAGACAGTTATGGCTACACCTTC.

The rearrangement links TRBV19 to TRBJ1-2; D unclear. The length of the CDR3 is 15 residues. Germline values: CDR1 LNHDA, CDR2 SQIVND (reference sequence). V was cut by 0 bases and J by 4 bases, with 12 bases left in between. The CDR3 spells CASSIDLPGGYGYTF. For the CDR3, the DNA is TGTGCCAGTAGTATAGATCTCCCCGGAGGCTATGGCTACACCTTC.

The gene calls are TRBV11-2 and TRBJ1-1; the D gene is possibly TRBD1 (5 bases). Per the germline V gene, CDR1 is SGHAT and CDR2 is FQNNGV. CDR3 length: 14 amino acids. Trimming stripped 5 bases from V and 3 bases from J, with 13 bases between. The CDR3, as DNA: TGTGCCAGCAGCATGGGACGGGGGGACACTGAAGCTTTCTTT. This encodes CASSMGRGDTEAFF.